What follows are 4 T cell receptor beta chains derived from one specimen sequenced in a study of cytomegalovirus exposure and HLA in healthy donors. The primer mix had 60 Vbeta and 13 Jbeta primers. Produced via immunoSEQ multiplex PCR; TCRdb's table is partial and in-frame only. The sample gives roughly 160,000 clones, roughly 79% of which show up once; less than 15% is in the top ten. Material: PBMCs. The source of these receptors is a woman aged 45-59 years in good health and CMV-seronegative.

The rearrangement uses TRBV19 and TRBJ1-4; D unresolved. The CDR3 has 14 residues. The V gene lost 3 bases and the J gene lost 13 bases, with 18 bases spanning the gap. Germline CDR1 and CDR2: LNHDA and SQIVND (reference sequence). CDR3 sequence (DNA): TGTGCCAGTAGTATCGGGCCCCACGGAGGTATACTGTTTTTT. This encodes CASSIGPHGGILFF.

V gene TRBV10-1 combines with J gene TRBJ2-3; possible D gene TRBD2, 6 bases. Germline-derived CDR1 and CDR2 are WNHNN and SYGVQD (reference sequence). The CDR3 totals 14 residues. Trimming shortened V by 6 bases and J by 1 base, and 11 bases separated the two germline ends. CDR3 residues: CASSEGGGTDTQYF. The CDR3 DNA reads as TGCGCCAGCAGCGAAGGAGGGGGCACAGATACGCAGTATTTT.

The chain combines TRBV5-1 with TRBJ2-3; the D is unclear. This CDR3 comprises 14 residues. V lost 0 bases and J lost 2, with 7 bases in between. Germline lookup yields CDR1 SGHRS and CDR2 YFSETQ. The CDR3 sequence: CASSLATYTDTQYF. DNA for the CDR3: TGCGCCAGCAGCTTGGCGACTTACACAGATACGCAGTATTTT.

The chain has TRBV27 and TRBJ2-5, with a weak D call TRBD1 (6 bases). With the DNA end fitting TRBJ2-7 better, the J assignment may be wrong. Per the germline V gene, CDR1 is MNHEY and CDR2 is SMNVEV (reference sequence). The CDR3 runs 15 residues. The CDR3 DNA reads TGTGCCAGCAGTTCCGGACCCCGAGGGGGCTACGAGCAGTACTTC. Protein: CASSSGPRGGYEQYF.